A single sample gave rise to the 28 T cell receptor beta chains below, sequenced in a study of control samples from healthy donors and cancer patients. The method was immunoSEQ multiplex PCR; TCRdb's version includes in-frame clones alone and lacks a portion of them. The sample carries roughly 170,000 clones, just under 95% recorded once. Material for sequencing was blood. These TCRs come from a man aged 18-30 years in good health.

The rearrangement uses TRBV6-4 and TRBJ2-3; TRBD1 aligns across 7 bases. V was pared by 6 bases and J by 2 bases, with 2 bases of the junction left unmatched. The CDR3 is 13 amino acids. CDR1 is MRHNA and CDR2 is SNTAGT in the germline V gene. The CDR3 spells CASSGQVTDTQYF. The DNA of the CDR3 is TGTGCCAGCAGCGGACAGGTCACAGATACGCAGTATTTT.

As DNA, the CDR3 is TGTGCCAGTACCGTGACAGGGTATAATTCACCCCTCCACTTT. Protein product: CASTVTGYNSPLHF. This chain links TRBV19 with TRBJ1-6; TRBD1 aligns across 7 bases. CDR1 and CDR2 (germline): LNHDA, SQIVND (reference sequence). V trimming: 7 bases; J trimming: 4 bases; junction bases outside the gene matches: 4. There are 14 residues in the CDR3.

This clone was counted a few times. The chain has TRBV5-5 and TRBJ1-1; D possibly corresponds to TRBD1 (5 bases). The V end was cut by 5 bases, the J end by 6 bases, with 17 bases between. The germline V gene encodes CDR1 SGHKS and CDR2 YYEKEE (reference sequence). There are 14 residues in the CDR3. The CDR3 DNA reads TGTGCCAGCAGGCGTGAGATTGGGGGGTCTGAAGCTTTCTTT. This codes for CASRREIGGSEAFF.

V and J are TRBV2 and TRBJ2-1; D is ambiguous. The CDR3 extends over 13 amino acids. Trimming took 5 bases from V and 0 from J, leaving 5 bases between them. CDR1 and CDR2 (germline): SNHLY, FYNNEI. The CDR3 here is CASSRISYNEQFF. CDR3 sequence (DNA): TGTGCCAGCAGTCGGATCTCCTACAATGAGCAGTTCTTC.

The rearrangement uses TRBV5-5 and TRBJ1-5, with 7 bases that match TRBD1. The CDR3 is 15 amino acids. The junction had 11 bases not matched to a gene; V was cut back by 5 bases and J by 6 bases. CDR1 is SGHKS and CDR2 is YYEKEE in the germline V gene (reference sequence). CDR3 sequence: CASRLGGRGSQPQHF. CDR3 sequence (DNA): TGTGCCAGCAGACTGGGGGGCAGGGGGAGTCAGCCCCAGCATTTT. Full variable domain (outside the CDR3, taken from reference TRBV5-5 and TRBJ1-5): DAGVTQSPTHLIKTRGQQVTLRCSPISGHKSVSWYQQVLGQGPQFIFQYYEKEERGRGNFPDRFSARQFPNYSSELNVNALLLGDSALYLCASRLGGRGSQPQHFGDGTRLSIL.

The chain recombines TRBV5-6 with TRBJ1-1; D ambiguous. CDR3 length: 12 amino acids. V was shortened by 0 bases and J by 4 bases, with 4 bases between the two germline ends. CDR1 and CDR2 from the germline V gene are SGHDT and YYEEEE. The CDR3 nucleotides read TGTGCCAGCAGCTTGGTCTCCACTGAAGCTTTCTTT. Encoded protein: CASSLVSTEAFF.

The V gene is TRBV7-9, the J gene TRBJ1-6, with TRBD1 identical over 9 bases. This CDR3 has 15 amino acids. After removal of 4 bases from V and 7 bases from J, the junction contained 5 bases not matched to a gene. Germline V gene sequence: CDR1 SEHNR, CDR2 FQNEAQ (reference sequence). This chain's CDR3 is CASSSRDRVNSPLHF. In nucleotides, the CDR3 is TGTGCCAGCAGCTCCCGGGACAGGGTAAATTCACCCCTCCACTTT.

In this sample, this clone turned up many times. This sequence joins TRBV7-9 and TRBJ2-1, with a possible D match to TRBD2 (6 bases). Germline CDR1 reads SEHNR; CDR2 reads FQNEAQ (reference sequence). This CDR3 contains 16 residues. V gave up 5 bases and J gave up 2 bases, with 16 bases separating them. The CDR3 DNA sequence: TGTGCCAGCAGCATCCCGGAGGGACGGACCTACAATGAGCAGTTCTTC. Protein sequence: CASSIPEGRTYNEQFF.

V and J are TRBV24-1 and TRBJ1-6; D unclear. This CDR3 spans 14 amino acids. Trimming pared 5 bases from V and 3 bases from J, leaving 7 bases between. Looked up from germline, CDR1 is KGHDR and CDR2 is SFDVKD. The CDR3 bases are TGTGCCACCAGTGGGTCGGGCTATAATTCACCCCTCCACTTT. The encoded protein is CATSGSGYNSPLHF.

The V and J genes are TRBV4-1 and TRBJ1-1; D is perhaps TRBD1 (6 bases). The germline V and J ends were trimmed by 3 bases and 3 bases, with 20 bases remaining between them. There are 17 residues in the CDR3. Germline V gene data show CDR1 as MGHRA and CDR2 as YSYEKL. CDR3 DNA sequence: TGCGCCAGCAGCCATTTAAGTGTGGACAGCACACACACTGAAGCTTTCTTT. Translated: CASSHLSVDSTHTEAFF.

This rearrangement joins TRBV2 to TRBJ1-1, with D perhaps matching TRBD1 (5 bases). Germline V gene data show CDR1 as SNHLY and CDR2 as FYNNEI. The CDR3 length is 13 residues. With 10 bases removed from V and 0 bases from J, the gap between germline ends came to 12 bases. CDR3 nucleotide sequence: TGTGCCACCGCAGGGAGGTTGAACACTGAAGCTTTCTTT. Protein sequence: CATAGRLNTEAFF.

The chain links TRBV4-1 to TRBJ2-1, with D perhaps TRBD2 (5 bases). The CDR3 covers 16 residues. CDR1 MGHRA and CDR2 YSYEKL come from the germline V gene. Trimming left V 0 bases short and J 10 bases short, with 19 bases between. The CDR3 DNA is TGCGCCAGCAGCCAAGATCGGGGTGACATCCTCGGGGAGCAGTTCTTC. As protein: CASSQDRGDILGEQFF.

The chain couples TRBV7-3 to TRBJ1-1, with D hard to call. Germline V gene lookup returns CDR1 SGHTA and CDR2 FQGTGA. V lost 5 bases and J 8 bases, leaving 15 bases between the germline ends. The CDR3 totals 13 residues. CDR3 nucleotide sequence: TGTGCCAGCAGCCGGGCCCCCGGGATGGAAGCTTTCTTT. It yields the protein CASSRAPGMEAFF.

V is TRBV7-8 and J is TRBJ2-2, with TRBD2 identical over 7 bases. The CDR3 extends over 16 amino acids. Per germline, CDR1 SGHVS and CDR2 FQNEAQ. J gave up 0 bases and V 1 base, and 2 bases lay outside the gene matches. CDR3 residues: CASSLERGANTGELFF. Here the CDR3 DNA reads TGTGCCAGCAGCTTAGAGCGGGGAGCGAACACCGGGGAGCTGTTTTTT.

The gene calls are TRBV11-3 and TRBJ1-3; 8 positions match TRBD1. This CDR3 contains 14 residues. Germline assignment: CDR1 SGHNT and CDR2 YENEEA. V lost 4 bases and J lost 3; bases outside the gene matches: 2. The CDR3 sequence is CASSSGQDGNTIYF. The CDR3 DNA is TGTGCCAGCAGCTCGGGACAGGATGGAAACACCATATATTTT. Looking up the rest from reference TRBV11-3 and TRBJ1-3 gives the full variable domain: EAGVVQSPRYKIIEKKQPVAFWCNPISGHNTLYWYLQNLGQGPELLIRYENEEAVDDSQLPKDRFSAERLKGVDSTLKIQPAELGDSAVYLCASSSGQDGNTIYFGEGSWLTVV.

This clone was seen just once. The chain combines TRBV6-5 with TRBJ1-5; D is possibly TRBD1 (5 bases). The CDR3 covers 15 residues. V was cut by 7 bases and J by 7 bases, with 20 bases left in between. In germline, CDR1 is MNHEY, CDR2 SVGAGI. Written as DNA, the CDR3 is TGTGCCAGCAAACTTGGGGGGTTTGAGGCCCAGCCCCAGCATTTT. It codes for CASKLGGFEAQPQHF.

This clone was seen a single time. This chain joins TRBV10-2 and TRBJ2-7, with D maybe TRBD2 (5 bases). The germline V gene has CDR1 WSHSY and CDR2 SAAADI. V was cut by 8 bases and J by 4 bases, with 15 bases left in between. The CDR3 is 13 amino acids. CDR3 region: CASGPNQRYEQYF. The DNA for the CDR3 is TGCGCCAGCGGGCCGAACCAGCGGTACGAGCAGTACTTC.

In DNA, the CDR3 is TGCGCCAGCAGTATACAGGGGAATGGCTACACCTTC. Translating it yields CASSIQGNGYTF. The V and J genes are TRBV10-2 and TRBJ1-2; TRBD1 matches at 7 bases. Per the germline V gene, CDR1 is WSHSY and CDR2 is SAAADI. The ends lost 5 bases at V and 6 bases at J; junction bases unmatched: 3. CDR3 length: 12 residues.

The chain carries TRBV15 and TRBJ2-2, with 12 bases lining up with TRBD1. The CDR3 runs 18 residues. The germline V gene has CDR1 LNHNV and CDR2 YYDKDF (reference sequence). With 0 bases clipped from V and 7 bases from J, the junction kept 9 bases outside the gene matches. CDR3 sequence reads: CATSRDPGQGAYVGELFF. CDR3 sequence (DNA): TGTGCCACCAGCAGAGATCCGGGACAGGGGGCTTATGTCGGGGAGCTGTTTTTT.

V is TRBV3-1 (or the pseudogene TRBV3-2) and J is TRBJ2-7; a weak D match, TRBD2 (5 bases). The CDR3 spans 18 residues. Germline lookup yields CDR1 LGHDT and CDR2 YNNKEL (reference sequence). The ends were cut back, 2 bases at V and 3 bases at J, with 23 bases in the middle. The chain's CDR3 is CASSQSYTWTGMGYEQYF. The DNA for the CDR3 is TGTGCCAGCAGCCAATCATATACCTGGACGGGGATGGGCTACGAGCAGTACTTC.

V and J are TRBV28 and TRBJ2-6, with D uncertain. V was clipped by 6 bases and J by 0 bases, with 24 bases between them. The germline gives CDR1 MDHEN, CDR2 SYDVKM. CDR3 length equals 20 residues. The CDR3 is CASSRRSRHPMNSGANVLTF. CDR3 DNA: TGTGCCAGCAGCCGCCGGTCTAGACACCCAATGAACTCTGGGGCCAACGTCCTGACTTTC.

This chain links TRBV27 with TRBJ2-3; unclear D gene. Trimming pared 7 bases from V and 2 bases from J, leaving 16 bases between. Germline CDR1 is MNHEY and CDR2 is SMNVEV (reference sequence). This CDR3 is 15 amino acids long. The CDR3, as DNA: TGTGCCAGCAAAATCCAGGCCGACAACACAGATACGCAGTATTTT. Its translation: CASKIQADNTDTQYF.

The chain recombines TRBV5-4 with TRBJ2-7; D may be TRBD1 (6 bases). With 5 bases removed from V and 1 base from J, the gap between germline ends came to 10 bases. CDR1 is SGHNT and CDR2 is YYREEE in the germline V gene (reference sequence). The length of the CDR3 is 13 residues. The CDR3 DNA is TGTGCCAGCAGTCACGACAGGTCCTACGAGCAGTACTTC. Its protein is CASSHDRSYEQYF.

The rearrangement uses TRBV6-5 and TRBJ1-1, with D possibly being TRBD1 (5 bases). V lost 8 bases and J lost 3, with 13 bases in between. This CDR3 is built from 13 residues. Per germline, CDR1 MNHEY and CDR2 SVGAGI. CDR3: CASGRGVDTEAFF. In nucleotides, the CDR3 is TGTGCCAGCGGACGGGGGGTAGACACTGAAGCTTTCTTT.

This chain joins TRBV30 and TRBJ1-1; D not certain. Germline CDR1 is GTSNPN and CDR2 is SVGIG (reference sequence). The CDR3 is 16 residues long. V lost 2 bases and J 0 bases, leaving 16 bases between the germline ends. The CDR3 region is CAWSRQGIGLNTEAFF. DNA of the CDR3: TGTGCCTGGAGTCGCCAAGGAATAGGCCTGAACACTGAAGCTTTCTTT.

V gene TRBV28 combines with J gene TRBJ2-7; 9 nucleotides agree with TRBD1. From germline, CDR1 is MDHEN and CDR2 SYDVKM. The CDR3 extends over 16 amino acids. The ends lost 5 bases at V and 7 bases at J; junction bases unmatched: 15. CDR3 nucleotides: TGTGCCAGCAGTCTCCCTCCCGGGACAGGGCTCGGGGAGCAGTACTTC. Amino acids: CASSLPPGTGLGEQYF.

The genes are TRBV6-5 and TRBJ1-2; 7 bases align to TRBD1. J lost 7 bases, V lost 2 bases, and 7 bases had no gene match. Per germline, CDR1 MNHEY and CDR2 SVGAGI. The CDR3 is 14 amino acids. The CDR3 nucleotides read TGTGCCAGCAGTTACGACGGCAGGGGGAGTGGCTACACCTTC. Its protein product is CASSYDGRGSGYTF.

The chain combines TRBV5-1 with TRBJ2-3; TRBD1 is a possible D gene (6 bases). The CDR3 length is 14 residues. Germline CDR1 reads SGHRS; CDR2 reads YFSETQ. Deletions cut 0 bases from V and 5 bases from J, with 10 bases between. Here the CDR3 DNA reads TGCGCCAGCAGCTTGGCGGCAGGGGAAGATACGCAGTATTTT. It translates to CASSLAAGEDTQYF.